The subject of this entry is one T cell receptor beta chain. Its antigen is unknown. Germline CDR1 reads SGDLS; CDR2 reads YYNGEE. The V and J ends lost 3 bases and 5 bases respectively, with 9 bases between them. The CDR3 extends over 13 amino acids. The source of the sample is a study of shared clonotypes between healthy human individuals. Findings and limits, study-wide: Lower generation probabilities were found for non-shared clonotypes than for those shared by all four donors.

CD4+ cells yielded CD45RA+ naive and CD45RA-negative memory subsets. Measured with immunoSEQ multiplex PCR; TCRdb has only the in-frame clones, and not every one. The sample lists more than 900,000 clones; approximately 80% were seen once. The TCR sequence derives from a man aged 18 to 29 in good health. Some clones in this sample may be carry-over from other donors' samples. The rearrangement uses TRBV9 and TRBJ1-5; D uncertain. Sequenced: memory CD4+ T cells from PBMCs. Subset of the sample: CD45RA-negative fraction. For the CDR3, the DNA is TGTGCCAGCAGCGGAGACACCTATCAGCCCCAGCATTTT. This translates into CASSGDTYQPQHF.